This T cell receptor beta chain was sequenced for a study of T-cell reconstitution after alpha-beta-depleted transplantation in children. Preparation of the TCRbeta library was carried out with unique molecular identifiers. TCRdb used MiXCR to reprocess the PCR reads, holding one entry per CDR3 protein. The table has about 200,000 distinct CDR3 sequences, approximately 7% seen once. This clonotype was seen at least ten times. What it recognizes is unknown. General study points: Surviving recipient T cells and intrathymic progenitors accounted for some patients' high TCRbeta diversity at day 60. Approximately two months post-transplant, alpha-beta T cells reportedly originated from several hundred expanded graft clones.

The V and J ends lost 1 base and 5 bases, in that order; junction bases with no gene match: 14. The CDR3 consists of 18 residues. The germline gives CDR1 SGHAT, CDR2 FQNNGV. This sample comprised PBMCs, obtained before TCRalphabeta/CD19-depleted stem cell transplant. This sequence originates from a boy under 10 years old with acute lymphoblastic leukemia, due to receive a stem cell transplant. The chain carries TRBV11-2 and TRBJ2-5; 9 positions agree with TRBD2. The CDR3 DNA reads as TGTGCCAGCAGCTTAGGGGTAGCGGGGGCCCTTCAGGGGGAGACCCAGTACTTC. It specifies CASSLGVAGALQGETQYF.